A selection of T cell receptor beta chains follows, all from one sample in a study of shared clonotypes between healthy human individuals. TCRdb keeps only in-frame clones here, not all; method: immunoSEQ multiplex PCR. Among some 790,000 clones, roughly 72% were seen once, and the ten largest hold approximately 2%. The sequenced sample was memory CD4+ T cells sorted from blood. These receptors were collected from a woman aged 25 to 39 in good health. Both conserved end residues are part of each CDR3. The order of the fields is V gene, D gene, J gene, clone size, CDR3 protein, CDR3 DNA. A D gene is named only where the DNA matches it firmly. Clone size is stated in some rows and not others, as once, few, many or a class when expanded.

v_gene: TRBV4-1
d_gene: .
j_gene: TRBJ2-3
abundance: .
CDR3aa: CASSQLPGLSTDTQYF
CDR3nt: TGCGCCAGCAGCCAGCTCCCGGGACTGAGCACAGATACGCAGTATTTT

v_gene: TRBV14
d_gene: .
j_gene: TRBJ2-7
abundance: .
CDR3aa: CASSHRPSEQYF
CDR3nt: TGTGCCAGCAGCCACCGACCCAGCGAGCAGTACTTC

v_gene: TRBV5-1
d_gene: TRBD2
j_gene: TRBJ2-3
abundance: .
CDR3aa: CASSLEGLAGADTQYF
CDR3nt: TGCGCCAGCAGCTTGGAGGGACTAGCGGGGGCAGATACGCAGTATTTT

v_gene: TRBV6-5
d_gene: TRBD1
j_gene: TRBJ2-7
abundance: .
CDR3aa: CASSYGTGVQEQYF
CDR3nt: TGTGCCAGCAGTTACGGGACAGGGGTTCAAGAGCAGTACTTC

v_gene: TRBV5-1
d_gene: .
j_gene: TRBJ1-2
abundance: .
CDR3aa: CASSWEVGGYTF
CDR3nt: TGCGCCAGCAGCTGGGAGGTTGGTGGCTACACCTTC

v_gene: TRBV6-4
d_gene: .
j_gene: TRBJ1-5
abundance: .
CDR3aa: CASSADAPRPQHF
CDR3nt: TGTGCCAGCAGTGCCGACGCACCTCGGCCCCAGCATTTT

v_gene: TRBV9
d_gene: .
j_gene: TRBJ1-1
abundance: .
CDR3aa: CASSVGGALEEAFF
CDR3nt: TGTGCCAGCAGCGTAGGGGGGGCGCTTGAAGAAGCTTTCTTT

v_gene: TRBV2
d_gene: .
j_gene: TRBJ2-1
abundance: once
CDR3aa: CASKAVLNADEQFF
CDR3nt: TGTGCCAGCAAGGCGGTCCTTAATGCGGATGAGCAGTTCTTC

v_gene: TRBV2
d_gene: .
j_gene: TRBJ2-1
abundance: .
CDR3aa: CASSEFGGWNSNEQFF
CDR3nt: TGTGCCAGCAGTGAGTTCGGGGGTTGGAATTCCAATGAGCAGTTCTTC

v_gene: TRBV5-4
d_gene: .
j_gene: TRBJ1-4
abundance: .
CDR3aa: CASSLGGTNEKLFF
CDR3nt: TGTGCCAGCAGCTTAGGTGGGACTAATGAAAAACTGTTTTTT